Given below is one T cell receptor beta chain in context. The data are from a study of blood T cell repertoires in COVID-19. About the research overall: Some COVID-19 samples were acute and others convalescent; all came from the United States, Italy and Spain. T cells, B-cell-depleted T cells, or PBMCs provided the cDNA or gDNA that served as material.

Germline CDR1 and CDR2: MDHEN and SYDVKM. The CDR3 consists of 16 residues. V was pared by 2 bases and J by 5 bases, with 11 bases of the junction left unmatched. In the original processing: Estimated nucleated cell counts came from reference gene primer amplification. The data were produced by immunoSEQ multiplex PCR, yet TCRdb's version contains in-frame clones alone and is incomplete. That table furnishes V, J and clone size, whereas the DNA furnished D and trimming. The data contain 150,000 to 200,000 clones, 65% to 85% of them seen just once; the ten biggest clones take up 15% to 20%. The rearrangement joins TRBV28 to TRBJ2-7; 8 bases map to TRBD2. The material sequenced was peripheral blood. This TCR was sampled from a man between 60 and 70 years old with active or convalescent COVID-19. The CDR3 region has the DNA TGTGCCAGCAGTTTAGCCCCGGGGGGGGCACACGACGAGCAGTACTTC. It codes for CASSLAPGGAHDEQYF. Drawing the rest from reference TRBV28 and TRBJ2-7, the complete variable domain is DVKVTQSSRYLVKRTGEKVFLECVQDMDHENMFWYRQDPGLGLRLIYFSYDVKMKEKGDIPEGYSVSREKKERFSLILESASTNQTSMYLCASSLAPGGAHDEQYFGPGTRLTVT.